This T cell receptor (beta chain) was recorded in a study of cytomegalovirus exposure and HLA in healthy donors. As concerns this clone: Antigen specificity is unknown.

Germline CDR1 and CDR2: LGHNT and FRNRAP. The V gene lost 4 bases and the J gene lost 6 bases, with 18 bases spanning the gap. The length of the CDR3 is 15 residues. PCR primers comprised 60 Vbeta and 13 Jbeta primers. Here immunoSEQ multiplex PCR was the method, and the copy in TCRdb shows in-frame clones only, minus some. The profile covers 150,000 to 200,000 clones, with nearly 80% appearing a single time and 6.3% taken by the ten largest. Overall study findings and caveats: Several V segments, TRBV6-2 and TRBV6-3 among them, could not be told apart and were dropped. A classifier reportedly called cytomegalovirus status with high sensitivity and specificity.

The V gene is TRBV12-5, the J gene TRBJ1-1; D possibly corresponds to TRBD1 (6 bases). The TCR comes from a man aged 40-49 years in good health and CMV-seropositive. What was sequenced was PBMCs. For the CDR3, the DNA is TGTGCTAGTGGTTCCCAGGGGCAGTACCGCGCTGAAGCTTTCTTT. It codes for CASGSQGQYRAEAFF.